One and the same sample provided the 22 T cell receptor beta chains below, sequenced in a study of coeliac disease. Findings of the study overall: Control samples showed higher TRB and TRG clonality than intraepithelial and lamina propria samples in active celiac disease.

Assay: immunoSEQ multiplex PCR; the TCRdb copy retains only in-frame clones and omits some. The table includes roughly 4,200 clones, around 68% detected once. Antigens of these TCRs are unknown. The sequenced sample consisted of intraepithelial lymphocytes from the gut. These receptors were obtained from a woman aged 18-29 years with active celiac disease.

This clone appeared a few times. V gene TRBV5-6 combines with J gene TRBJ2-3, with 11 bases identical to TRBD2. V was pared by 1 base and J by 4 bases, with 5 bases of the junction left unmatched. The CDR3 is 16 residues long. The germline V gene has CDR1 SGHDT and CDR2 YYEEEE. In nucleotides, the CDR3 is TGTGCCAGCAGCTTGAGGATAGCGGGAGGGCCAGATACGCAGTATTTT. It translates to CASSLRIAGGPDTQYF. The variable domain in full, with the rest retrieved from reference TRBV5-6 and TRBJ2-3, is DAGVTQSPTHLIKTRGQQVTLRCSPKSGHDTVSWYQQALGQGPQFIFQYYEEEERQRGNFPDRFSGHQFPNYSSELNVNALLLGDSALYLCASSLRIAGGPDTQYFGPGTRLTVL.

This clone has a single count. The gene calls are TRBV7-8 and TRBJ2-7; 7 nucleotides line up with TRBD1. J gave up 7 bases and V 1 base, and 4 bases lay outside the gene matches. Germline V gene sequence: CDR1 SGHVS, CDR2 FQNEAQ. This CDR3 has 13 amino acids. The CDR3 here is CASSLGQGREQYF. DNA of the CDR3: TGTGCCAGCAGCTTAGGACAGGGAAGGGAGCAGTACTTC.

The J gene is TRBJ2-1, the V gene TRBV28; the D gene is possibly TRBD1 (6 bases). This CDR3 region has 16 residues. Germline-derived CDR1 and CDR2 are MDHEN and SYDVKM. V lost 3 bases, J lost 9 bases, and 21 bases lay in between. The chain's CDR3 is CASSLDQGIGLGEQFF. The CDR3 nucleotides are TGTGCCAGCAGTTTGGACCAGGGGATAGGGTTGGGTGAGCAGTTCTTC. The whole variable domain, filled in from reference TRBV28 and TRBJ2-1, reads DVKVTQSSRYLVKRTGEKVFLECVQDMDHENMFWYRQDPGLGLRLIYFSYDVKMKEKGDIPEGYSVSREKKERFSLILESASTNQTSMYLCASSLDQGIGLGEQFFGPGTRLTVL.

The chain couples TRBV11-1 to TRBJ2-1; a possible D gene is TRBD2 (5 bases). The CDR3 runs 12 residues. V lost 0 bases and J lost 8, with 5 bases in between. Germline CDR1 SGHAT, CDR2 FQDESV (reference sequence). Written as DNA, the CDR3 is TGTGCCAGCAGCTTAGCGCGGGATGAGCAGTTCTTC. This sequence encodes CASSLARDEQFF.

This clone was recorded a few times. V is TRBV19 and J is TRBJ2-2, with D perhaps matching TRBD2 (6 bases). CDR3 length: 14 amino acids. V was shortened by 8 bases and J by 4 bases, with 14 bases between the two germline ends. CDR1 is LNHDA and CDR2 is SQIVND in the germline V gene (reference sequence). CDR3 loop: CASRILGSTGELFF. CDR3 bases: TGTGCCAGTCGAATACTCGGGAGCACCGGGGAGCTGTTTTTT.

The gene calls are TRBV13 and TRBJ2-7; TRBD1 matches 8 bases. After removal of 6 bases from V and 5 bases from J, the junction contained 9 bases not matched to a gene. Germline V gives CDR1 PRHDT, CDR2 FYEKMQ (reference sequence). The CDR3 spans 14 residues. Written as DNA, the CDR3 is TGTGCCAGCAGGGACAGGGATAGGTTCCACGAGCAGTACTTC. Its translation is CASRDRDRFHEQYF.

The chain links TRBV2 to TRBJ2-1, with 12 bases lining up with TRBD2. There are 18 residues in the CDR3. The V gene's germline CDR1 is SNHLY and CDR2 FYNNEI. Trimming took 10 bases from V and 5 from J; bases not matched to a gene: 18. The CDR3 DNA reads TGTGCCACATCAAGGTATCTAGCGGGAGGGACGCCAAACAATGAGCAGTTCTTC. Its translation: CATSRYLAGGTPNNEQFF.

The gene calls are TRBV6-6 and TRBJ2-1; tentatively, D is TRBD2 (5 bases). The V end was cut by 2 bases, the J end by 2 bases, with 13 bases between. Germline-derived CDR1 and CDR2 are MNHNY and SVGAGI (reference sequence). The CDR3 consists of 16 residues. The CDR3 is CASSYPLAGPYNEQFF. The CDR3 nucleotides are TGTGCCAGCAGTTACCCCCTGGCGGGCCCCTACAATGAGCAGTTCTTC.

The sample holds one count of this clone. The gene calls are TRBV28 and TRBJ2-5, with a tentative D call TRBD1 (5 bases). V was clipped by 6 bases and J by 2 bases, with 16 bases between them. CDR3 length: 15 amino acids. Germline-derived CDR1 and CDR2 are MDHEN and SYDVKM. The chain's CDR3 is CASRGRTRYQETQYF. The CDR3 nucleotides are TGTGCCAGCAGGGGGCGTACCCGTTATCAAGAGACCCAGTACTTC.

This clone was detected a few times. This chain uses TRBV18 with TRBJ2-3, with D unresolved. The CDR3 is made up of 15 amino acids. V was trimmed by 6 bases and J by 5 bases, leaving 18 bases between them. CDR1 and CDR2 from the germline V gene are KGHSH and LQKENI. The CDR3 coding sequence is TGTGCCAGCTCGACCGGCGCTGACTCCCTAGATACGCAGTATTTT. Protein sequence: CASSTGADSLDTQYF. The full variable domain, its missing parts supplied by reference TRBV18 and TRBJ2-3, is NAGVMQNPRHLVRRRGQEARLRCSPMKGHSHVYWYRQLPEEGLKFMVYLQKENIIDESGMPKERFSAEFPKEGPSILRIQQVVRGDSAAYFCASSTGADSLDTQYFGPGTRLTVL.

This chain links TRBV11-2 with TRBJ1-1; D might be TRBD1 (6 bases). Germline values: CDR1 SGHAT, CDR2 FQNNGV. The V and J ends lost 1 base and 8 bases respectively, with 11 bases between them. The CDR3 covers 13 residues. DNA for the CDR3: TGTGCCAGCAGCTTAGCTCAGGGGATGGAAGCTTTCTTT. Translation: CASSLAQGMEAFF.

The chain is built from TRBV9 and TRBJ2-7; D may be TRBD2 (6 bases). The CDR3 length is 15 residues. Per the germline V gene, CDR1 is SGDLS and CDR2 is YYNGEE. V lost 0 bases, J lost 0 bases, and 10 bases lay in between. CDR3 sequence reads: CASSVAIGSSYEQYF. DNA of the CDR3: TGTGCCAGCAGCGTAGCTATCGGGAGCTCCTACGAGCAGTACTTC.

This sequence joins TRBV4-1 and TRBJ2-7; D is uncertain. From germline, CDR1 is MGHRA and CDR2 YSYEKL. This CDR3 has 15 amino acids. V lost 3 bases and J 3 bases, leaving 15 bases between the germline ends. The CDR3 sequence is CASSHAGLQFYEQYF. The CDR3 DNA reads TGCGCCAGCAGCCACGCTGGCTTACAGTTCTACGAGCAGTACTTC.

This clone was counted only a few times. CDR3 protein: CATGQGTPYEQYF. DNA of the CDR3: TGTGCCACCGGACAGGGGACCCCCTACGAGCAGTACTTC. The V call is TRBV19, the J call TRBJ2-7; TRBD1 aligns across 9 bases. Germline assignment: CDR1 LNHDA and CDR2 SQIVND (reference sequence). Trimming took 10 bases from V and 2 from J; bases not matched to a gene: 6. CDR3 length: 13 residues.

V and J are TRBV4-2 and TRBJ1-2; perhaps TRBD1 as D (5 bases). CDR1 is LGHNA, CDR2 YNFKEQ, per germline. The CDR3 length is 13 residues. Trimming pared 6 bases from V and 4 bases from J, leaving 12 bases between. CDR3 bases: TGTGCCAGCAGTGACAGCGTCTTCTATGGCTACACCTTC. As protein: CASSDSVFYGYTF.

The chain links TRBV19 to TRBJ2-3; TRBD1 is a possible D gene (5 bases). The V end lost 1 base, the J end lost 2 bases, and 10 bases lay between the germline ends. Per the germline V gene, CDR1 is LNHDA and CDR2 is SQIVND (reference sequence). The CDR3 extends over 15 amino acids. CDR3 in amino acids: CASSIGGGSTDTQYF. The CDR3 region has the DNA TGTGCCAGTAGTATAGGGGGCGGCTCCACAGATACGCAGTATTTT.

This clone was observed a single time. The chain employs TRBV13 and TRBJ2-1; TRBD2 agrees at 10 bases. Germline CDR1 reads PRHDT; CDR2 reads FYEKMQ (reference sequence). The CDR3 spans 16 residues. V shed 0 bases, J shed 3 bases, and the junction held 2 bases outside the gene matches. The CDR3 reads CASSLGLAGYYNEQFF. The CDR3 nucleotides read TGTGCCAGCAGCTTAGGACTAGCGGGATACTACAATGAGCAGTTCTTC.

The chain combines TRBV27 with TRBJ2-1, with D perhaps TRBD2 (6 bases). The CDR3 has 14 amino acids. CDR1 is MNHEY and CDR2 is SMNVEV in the germline V gene (reference sequence). The V end was cut by 3 bases, the J end by 4 bases, with 10 bases between. CDR3 amino acids: CASSFGGKYNEQFF. As DNA, the CDR3 is TGTGCCAGCAGTTTTGGCGGGAAGTACAATGAGCAGTTCTTC.

This clone occurred once. This chain joins TRBV7-8 and TRBJ1-2; possibly TRBD1 for D (5 bases). With 5 bases removed from V and 3 bases from J, the gap between germline ends came to 16 bases. Germline lookup yields CDR1 SGHVS and CDR2 FQNEAQ. The CDR3 has 15 amino acids. The CDR3 is CASSLPSGGDYGYTF. CDR3 coding DNA: TGTGCCAGCAGCCTCCCGAGTGGGGGGGACTATGGCTACACCTTC.

The chain joins TRBV9 to TRBJ2-7; a possible D gene is TRBD2 (7 bases). CDR1 and CDR2 from the germline V gene are SGDLS and YYNGEE. Trimming left V 4 bases short and J 0 bases short, with 14 bases between. This CDR3 has 15 residues. CDR3 bases: TGTGCCAGCAGCCCGGGGGGCCATAGCTCCTACGAGCAGTACTTC. It translates to CASSPGGHSSYEQYF.

This sequence joins TRBV4-1 and TRBJ2-1; 11 bases match TRBD2. Looked up from germline, CDR1 is MGHRA and CDR2 is YSYEKL. Germline trimming cut 4 bases from V and 9 bases from J; bases unmatched to any gene: 5. This CDR3 has 14 amino acids. CDR3: CASSPTSGRTEQFF. CDR3 nucleotides: TGCGCCAGCAGCCCAACTAGCGGGAGAACTGAGCAGTTCTTC.

The chain has TRBV4-2 and TRBJ2-6, with 9 nucleotides matching TRBD2. The germline CDR1 and CDR2 sequences are LGHNA and YNFKEQ. J lost 0 bases, V lost 0 bases, and 15 bases had no gene match. This CDR3 has 22 amino acids. The CDR3 protein is CASSQEGPAGGLYPSGANVLTF. The CDR3 DNA reads as TGTGCCAGCAGCCAAGAAGGGCCAGCGGGAGGCCTATATCCCTCTGGGGCCAACGTCCTGACTTTC.